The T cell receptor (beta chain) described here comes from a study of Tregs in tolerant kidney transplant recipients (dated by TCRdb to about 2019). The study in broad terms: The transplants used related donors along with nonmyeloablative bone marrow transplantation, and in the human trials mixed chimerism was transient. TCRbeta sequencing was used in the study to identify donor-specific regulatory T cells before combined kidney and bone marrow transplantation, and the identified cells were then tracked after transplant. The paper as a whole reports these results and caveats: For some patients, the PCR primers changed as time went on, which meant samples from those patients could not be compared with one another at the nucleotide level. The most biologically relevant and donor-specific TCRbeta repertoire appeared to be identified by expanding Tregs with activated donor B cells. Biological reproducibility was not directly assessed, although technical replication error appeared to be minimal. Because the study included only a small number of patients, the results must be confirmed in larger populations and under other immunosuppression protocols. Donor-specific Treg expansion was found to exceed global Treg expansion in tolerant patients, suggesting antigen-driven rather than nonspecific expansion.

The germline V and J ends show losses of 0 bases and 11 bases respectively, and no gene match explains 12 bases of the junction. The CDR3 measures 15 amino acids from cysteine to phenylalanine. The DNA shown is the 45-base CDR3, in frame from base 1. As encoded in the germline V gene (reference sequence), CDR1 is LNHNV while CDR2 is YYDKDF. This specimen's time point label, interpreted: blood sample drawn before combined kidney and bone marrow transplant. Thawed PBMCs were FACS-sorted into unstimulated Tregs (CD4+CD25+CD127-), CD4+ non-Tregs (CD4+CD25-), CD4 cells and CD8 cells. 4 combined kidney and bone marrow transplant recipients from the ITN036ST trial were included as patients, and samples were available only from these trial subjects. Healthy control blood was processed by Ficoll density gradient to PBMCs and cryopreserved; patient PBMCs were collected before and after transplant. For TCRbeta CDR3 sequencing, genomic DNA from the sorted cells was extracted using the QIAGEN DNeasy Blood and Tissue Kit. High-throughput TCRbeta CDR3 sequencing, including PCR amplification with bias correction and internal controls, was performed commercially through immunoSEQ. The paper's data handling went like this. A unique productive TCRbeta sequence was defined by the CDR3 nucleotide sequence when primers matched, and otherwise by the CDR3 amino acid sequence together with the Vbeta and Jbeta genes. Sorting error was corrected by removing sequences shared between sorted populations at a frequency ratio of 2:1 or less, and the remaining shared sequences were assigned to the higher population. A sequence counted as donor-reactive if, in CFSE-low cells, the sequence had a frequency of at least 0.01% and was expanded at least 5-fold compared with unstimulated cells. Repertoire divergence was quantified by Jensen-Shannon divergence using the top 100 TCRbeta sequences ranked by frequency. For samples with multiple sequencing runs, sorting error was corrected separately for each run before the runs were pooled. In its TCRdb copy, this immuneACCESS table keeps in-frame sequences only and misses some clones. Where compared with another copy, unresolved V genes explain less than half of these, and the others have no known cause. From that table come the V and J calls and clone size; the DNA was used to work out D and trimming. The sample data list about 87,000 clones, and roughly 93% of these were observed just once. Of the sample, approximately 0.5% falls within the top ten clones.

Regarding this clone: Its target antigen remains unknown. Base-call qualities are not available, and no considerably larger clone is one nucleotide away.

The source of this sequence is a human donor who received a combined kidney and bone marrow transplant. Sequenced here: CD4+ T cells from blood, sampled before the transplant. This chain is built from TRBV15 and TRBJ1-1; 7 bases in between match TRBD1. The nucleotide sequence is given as TGTGCCACCAGCAGAGATGCGAACAGGGGTACTTCGGCTTTCTTT. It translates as CATSRDANRGTSAFF.